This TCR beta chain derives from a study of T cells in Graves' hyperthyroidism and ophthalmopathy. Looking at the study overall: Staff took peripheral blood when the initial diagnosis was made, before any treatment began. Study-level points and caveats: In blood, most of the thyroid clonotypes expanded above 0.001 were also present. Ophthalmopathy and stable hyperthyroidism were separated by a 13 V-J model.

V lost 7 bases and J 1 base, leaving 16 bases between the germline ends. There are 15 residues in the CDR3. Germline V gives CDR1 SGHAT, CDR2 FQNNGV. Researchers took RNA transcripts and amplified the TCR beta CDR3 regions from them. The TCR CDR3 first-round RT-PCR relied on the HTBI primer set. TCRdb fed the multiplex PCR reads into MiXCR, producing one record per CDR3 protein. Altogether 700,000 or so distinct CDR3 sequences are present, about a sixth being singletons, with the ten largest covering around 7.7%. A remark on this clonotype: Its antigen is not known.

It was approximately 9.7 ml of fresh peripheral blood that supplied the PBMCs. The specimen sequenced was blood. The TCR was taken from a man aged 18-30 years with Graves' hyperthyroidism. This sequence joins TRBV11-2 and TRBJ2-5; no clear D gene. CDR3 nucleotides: TGTGCCAGCACCTATTGGGCGAATTCCCAAGAGACCCAGTACTTC. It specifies CASTYWANSQETQYF.